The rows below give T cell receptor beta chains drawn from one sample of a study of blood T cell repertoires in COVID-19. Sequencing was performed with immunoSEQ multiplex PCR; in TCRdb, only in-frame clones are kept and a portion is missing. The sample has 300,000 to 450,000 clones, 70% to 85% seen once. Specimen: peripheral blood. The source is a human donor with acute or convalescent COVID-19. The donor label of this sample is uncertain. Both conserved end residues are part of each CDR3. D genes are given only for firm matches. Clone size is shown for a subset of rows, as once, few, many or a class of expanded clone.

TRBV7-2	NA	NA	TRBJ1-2	CASSLVQGYGYTF	TGTGCCAGCAGCTTAGTTCAGGGCTATGGCTACACCTTC
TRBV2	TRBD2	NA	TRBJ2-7	CASSSEAGGTYEQYF	TGTGCCAGCAGTTCGGAAGCGGGAGGGACCTACGAGCAGTACTTC
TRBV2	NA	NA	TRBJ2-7	CASSEGHGRSPHF	TGTGCCAGCAGTGAAGGCCATGGCAGGTCCCCTCACTTC
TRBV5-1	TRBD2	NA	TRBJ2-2	CASSTSGGAAGELFF	TGCGCCAGCAGTACTAGCGGGGGGGCCGCCGGGGAGCTGTTTTTT
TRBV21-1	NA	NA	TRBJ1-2	CASSKESGGVRVGGYTF	TGTGCCAGCAGCAAAGAGTCAGGGGGCGTTAGGGTCGGTGGCTACACCTTC
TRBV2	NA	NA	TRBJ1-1	CASAGIAGTEAFF	TGTGCCAGCGCGGGTATAGCGGGCACTGAAGCTTTCTTT
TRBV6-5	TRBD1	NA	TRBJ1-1	CASSQDRGMNTEAFF	TGTGCCAGCAGTCAGGACAGGGGCATGAACACTGAAGCTTTCTTT
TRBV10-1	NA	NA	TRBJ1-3	CASSEDISGNTIYF	TGCGCCAGCAGTGAGGACATCTCTGGAAACACCATATATTTT
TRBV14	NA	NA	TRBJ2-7	CASSRVTASSYEQYF	TGTGCCAGCAGCCGAGTCACAGCCAGCTCCTACGAGCAGTACTTC
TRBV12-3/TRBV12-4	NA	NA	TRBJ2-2	CATRLAGELFF	TGTGCCACACGACTAGCCGGGGAGCTGTTTTTT
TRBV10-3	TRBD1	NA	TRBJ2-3	CAISDRVPGTQYF	TGTGCCATCAGCGACAGGGTTCCAGGTACGCAGTATTTT
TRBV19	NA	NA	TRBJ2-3	CASSISGGITDTQYF	TGTGCCAGTAGTATATCAGGAGGGATCACAGATACGCAGTATTTT
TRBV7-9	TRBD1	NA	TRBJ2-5	CASRLSRGMTQYF	TGTGCCAGCAGGTTAAGCAGGGGGATGACCCAGTACTTC
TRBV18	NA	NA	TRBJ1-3	CASSPNSYSGNTIYF	TGTGCCAGCTCGCCTAATTCTTACTCTGGAAACACCATATATTTT
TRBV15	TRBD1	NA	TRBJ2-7	CATSRQGQGYEQYF	TGTGCCACCAGCAGACAAGGACAGGGCTACGAGCAGTACTTC
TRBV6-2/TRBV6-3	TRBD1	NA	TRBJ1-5	CASSYSRGQLNQPQHF	TGTGCCAGCAGTTACTCGAGGGGACAGCTGAATCAGCCCCAGCATTTT
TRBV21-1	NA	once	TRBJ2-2	CASTEDGTLNTGELFF	TGTGCCAGCACCGAAGACGGGACATTAAACACCGGGGAGCTGTTTTTT
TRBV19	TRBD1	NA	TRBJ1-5	CASSKGQQGVGYSNQPQHF	TGTGCCAGTAGTAAGGGGCAACAGGGGGTTGGATATAGCAATCAGCCCCAGCATTTT
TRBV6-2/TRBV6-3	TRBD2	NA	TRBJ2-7	CASSLGLAGAYEQYF	TGTGCCAGCAGTTTGGGACTAGCGGGAGCCTACGAGCAGTACTTC
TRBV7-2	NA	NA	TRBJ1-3	CASSLDPAGNTIYF	TGTGCCAGCAGCTTAGACCCGGCTGGAAACACCATATATTTT
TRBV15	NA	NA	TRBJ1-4	CATSRETVNEKLFF	TGTGCCACCAGCAGAGAAACGGTTAATGAAAAACTGTTTTTT
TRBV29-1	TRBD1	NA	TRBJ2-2	CSVRTGGSNTGELFF	TGCAGCGTTAGGACAGGGGGATCGAACACCGGGGAGCTGTTTTTT